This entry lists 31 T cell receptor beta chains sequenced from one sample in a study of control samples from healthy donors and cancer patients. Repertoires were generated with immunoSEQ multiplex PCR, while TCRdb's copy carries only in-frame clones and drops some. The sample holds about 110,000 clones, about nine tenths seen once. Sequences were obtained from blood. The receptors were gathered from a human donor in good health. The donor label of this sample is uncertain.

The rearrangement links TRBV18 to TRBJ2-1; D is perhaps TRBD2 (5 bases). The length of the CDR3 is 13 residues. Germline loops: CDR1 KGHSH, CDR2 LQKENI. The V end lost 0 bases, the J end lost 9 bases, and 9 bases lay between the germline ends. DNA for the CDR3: TGTGCCAGCTCACCACCGGGAGTGGGTGAGCAGTTCTTC. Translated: CASSPPGVGEQFF.

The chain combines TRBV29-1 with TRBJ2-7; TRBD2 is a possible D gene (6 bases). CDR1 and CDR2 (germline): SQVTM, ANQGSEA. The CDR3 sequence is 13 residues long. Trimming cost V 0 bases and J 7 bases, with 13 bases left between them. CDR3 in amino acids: CSVEDRGTGEQYF. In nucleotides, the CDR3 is TGCAGCGTTGAAGATCGGGGGACGGGGGAGCAGTACTTC.

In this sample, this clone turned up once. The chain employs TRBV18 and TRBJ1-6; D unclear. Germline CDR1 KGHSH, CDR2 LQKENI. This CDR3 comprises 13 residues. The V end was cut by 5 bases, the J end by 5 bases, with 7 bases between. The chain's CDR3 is CASSKADNSPLHF. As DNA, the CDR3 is TGTGCCAGCTCAAAGGCGGATAATTCACCCCTCCACTTT.

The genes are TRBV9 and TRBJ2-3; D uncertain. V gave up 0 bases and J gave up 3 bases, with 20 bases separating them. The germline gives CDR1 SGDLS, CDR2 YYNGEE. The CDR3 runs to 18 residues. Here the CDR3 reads CASSVAGRSPLGTDTQYF. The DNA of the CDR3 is TGTGCCAGCAGCGTAGCTGGTCGAAGTCCTCTCGGGACAGATACGCAGTATTTT.

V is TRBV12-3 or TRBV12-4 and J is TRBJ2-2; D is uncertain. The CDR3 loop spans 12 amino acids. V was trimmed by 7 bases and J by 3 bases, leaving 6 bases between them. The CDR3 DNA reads TGTGCCAGCAACCGCGACACCGGGGAGCTGTTTTTT. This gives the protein CASNRDTGELFF.

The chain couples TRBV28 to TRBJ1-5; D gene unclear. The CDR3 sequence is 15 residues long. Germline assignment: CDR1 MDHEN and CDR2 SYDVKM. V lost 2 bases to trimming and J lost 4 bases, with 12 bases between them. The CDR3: CASSLRRDPNQPQHF. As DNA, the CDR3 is TGTGCCAGCAGTTTACGGAGGGATCCAAATCAGCCCCAGCATTTT. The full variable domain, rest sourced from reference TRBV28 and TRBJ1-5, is DVKVTQSSRYLVKRTGEKVFLECVQDMDHENMFWYRQDPGLGLRLIYFSYDVKMKEKGDIPEGYSVSREKKERFSLILESASTNQTSMYLCASSLRRDPNQPQHFGDGTRLSIL.

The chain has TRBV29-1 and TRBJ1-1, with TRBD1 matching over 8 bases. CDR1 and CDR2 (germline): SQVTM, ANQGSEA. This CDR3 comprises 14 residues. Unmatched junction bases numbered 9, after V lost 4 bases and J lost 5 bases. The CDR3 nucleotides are TGCAGCGTTGGGCGGACAGGGAGAGGGACTGAAGCTTTCTTT. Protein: CSVGRTGRGTEAFF.

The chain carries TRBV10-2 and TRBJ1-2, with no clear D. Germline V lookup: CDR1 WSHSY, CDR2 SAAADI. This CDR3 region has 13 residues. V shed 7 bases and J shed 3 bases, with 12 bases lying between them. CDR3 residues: CASKPGYDYGYTF. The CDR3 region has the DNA TGCGCCAGCAAACCGGGCTACGACTATGGCTACACCTTC.

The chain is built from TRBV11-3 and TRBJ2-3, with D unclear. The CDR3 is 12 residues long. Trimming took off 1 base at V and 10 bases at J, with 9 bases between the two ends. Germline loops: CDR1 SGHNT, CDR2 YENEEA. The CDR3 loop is CASSLVSGPQYF. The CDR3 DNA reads TGTGCCAGCAGCTTAGTGAGTGGGCCGCAGTATTTT. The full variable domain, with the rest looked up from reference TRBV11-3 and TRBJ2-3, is EAGVVQSPRYKIIEKKQPVAFWCNPISGHNTLYWYLQNLGQGPELLIRYENEEAVDDSQLPKDRFSAERLKGVDSTLKIQPAELGDSAVYLCASSLVSGPQYFGPGTRLTVL.

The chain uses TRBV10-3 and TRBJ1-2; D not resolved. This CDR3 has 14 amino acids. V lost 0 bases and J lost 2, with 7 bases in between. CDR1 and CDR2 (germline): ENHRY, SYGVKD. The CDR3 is CAISESPANYGYTF. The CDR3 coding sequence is TGTGCCATCAGTGAGTCCCCAGCGAACTATGGCTACACCTTC.

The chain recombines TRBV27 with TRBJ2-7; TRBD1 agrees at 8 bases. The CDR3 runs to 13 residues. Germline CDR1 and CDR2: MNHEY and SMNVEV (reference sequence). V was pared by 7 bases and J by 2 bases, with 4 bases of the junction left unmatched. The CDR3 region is CASKIQGAYEQYF. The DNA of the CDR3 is TGTGCCAGCAAGATACAGGGGGCCTACGAGCAGTACTTC.

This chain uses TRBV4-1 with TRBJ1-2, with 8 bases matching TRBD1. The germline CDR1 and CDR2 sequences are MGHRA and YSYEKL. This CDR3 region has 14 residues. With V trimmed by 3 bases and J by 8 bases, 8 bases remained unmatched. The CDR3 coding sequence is TGCGCCAGCAGCCACCTGACAGGGGCCTCAGGCTACACCTTC. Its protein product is CASSHLTGASGYTF.

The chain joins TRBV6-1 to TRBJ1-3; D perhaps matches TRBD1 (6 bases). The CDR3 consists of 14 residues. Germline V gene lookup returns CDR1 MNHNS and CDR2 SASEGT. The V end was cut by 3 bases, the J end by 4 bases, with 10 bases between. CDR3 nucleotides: TGTGCCAGCAGTGACAGGGGATGGGGAAACACCATATATTTT. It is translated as CASSDRGWGNTIYF.

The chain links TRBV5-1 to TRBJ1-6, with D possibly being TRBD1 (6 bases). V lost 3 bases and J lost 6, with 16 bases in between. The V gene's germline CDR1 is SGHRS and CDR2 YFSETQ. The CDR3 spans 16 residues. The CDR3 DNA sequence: TGCGCCAGCAGCTCGTACTTAGGGGGGGGTAATTCACCCCTCCACTTT. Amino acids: CASSSYLGGGNSPLHF.

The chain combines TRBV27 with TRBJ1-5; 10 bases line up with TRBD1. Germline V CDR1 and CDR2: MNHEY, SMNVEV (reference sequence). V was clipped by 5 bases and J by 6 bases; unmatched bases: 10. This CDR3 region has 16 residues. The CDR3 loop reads CASSTATGGGSQPQHF. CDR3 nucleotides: TGTGCCAGCAGTACCGCGACAGGGGGCGGGAGTCAGCCCCAGCATTTT.

CDR3 loop: CASSQEGGWNSPLHF. CDR3 DNA sequence: TGTGCCAGCAGCCAGGAGGGAGGGTGGAATTCACCCCTCCACTTT. The chain links TRBV3-1 (or the pseudogene TRBV3-2) to TRBJ1-6; D remains ambiguous. Germline assignment: CDR1 LGHDT and CDR2 YNNKEL (reference sequence). Trimming cost V 3 bases and J 7 bases, with 13 bases left between them. This CDR3 is built from 15 residues.

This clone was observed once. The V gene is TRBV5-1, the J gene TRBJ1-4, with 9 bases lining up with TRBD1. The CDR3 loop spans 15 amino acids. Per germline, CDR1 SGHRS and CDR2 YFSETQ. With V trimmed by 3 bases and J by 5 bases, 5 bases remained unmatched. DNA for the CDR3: TGCGCCAGCAGCTCGACAGGGGGGACAAATGAAAAACTGTTTTTT. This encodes CASSSTGGTNEKLFF.

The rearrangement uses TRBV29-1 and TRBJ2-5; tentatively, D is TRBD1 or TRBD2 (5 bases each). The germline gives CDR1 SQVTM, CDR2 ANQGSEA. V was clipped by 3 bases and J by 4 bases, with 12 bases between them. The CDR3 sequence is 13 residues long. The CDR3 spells CSVEGTLGETQYF. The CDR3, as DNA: TGCAGCGTTGAGGGGACCCTGGGAGAGACCCAGTACTTC.

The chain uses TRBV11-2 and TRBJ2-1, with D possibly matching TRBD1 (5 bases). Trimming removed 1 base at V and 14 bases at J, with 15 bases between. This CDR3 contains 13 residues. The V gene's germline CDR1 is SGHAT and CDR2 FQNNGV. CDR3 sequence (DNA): TGTGCCAGCAGCTTAGTTTTTGGGGCCGAGGAGTTCTTC. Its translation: CASSLVFGAEEFF. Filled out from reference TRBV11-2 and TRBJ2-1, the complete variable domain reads EAGVAQSPRYKIIEKRQSVAFWCNPISGHATLYWYQQILGQGPKLLIQFQNNGVVDDSQLPKDRFSAERLKGVDSTLKIQPAKLEDSAVYLCASSLVFGAEEFFGPGTRLTVL.

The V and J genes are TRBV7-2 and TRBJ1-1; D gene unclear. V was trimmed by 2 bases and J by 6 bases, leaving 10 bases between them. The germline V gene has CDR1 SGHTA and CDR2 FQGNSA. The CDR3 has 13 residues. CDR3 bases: TGTGCCAGCAGCTTAAGAGAATTCGCTGAAGCTTTCTTT. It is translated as CASSLREFAEAFF.

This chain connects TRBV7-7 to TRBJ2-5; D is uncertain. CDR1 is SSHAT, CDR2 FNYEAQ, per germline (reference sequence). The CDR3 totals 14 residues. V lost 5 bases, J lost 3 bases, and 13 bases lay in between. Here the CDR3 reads CASSPGWVKETQYF. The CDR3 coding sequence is TGTGCCAGCAGCCCAGGCTGGGTGAAAGAGACCCAGTACTTC.

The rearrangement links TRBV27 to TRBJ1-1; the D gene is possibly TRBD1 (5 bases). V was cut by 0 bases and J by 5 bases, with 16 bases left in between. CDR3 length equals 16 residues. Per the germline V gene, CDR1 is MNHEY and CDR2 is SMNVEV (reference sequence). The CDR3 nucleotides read TGTGCCAGCAGTTTATCGCCACTATGGGGGGAAACTGAAGCTTTCTTT. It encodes CASSLSPLWGETEAFF.

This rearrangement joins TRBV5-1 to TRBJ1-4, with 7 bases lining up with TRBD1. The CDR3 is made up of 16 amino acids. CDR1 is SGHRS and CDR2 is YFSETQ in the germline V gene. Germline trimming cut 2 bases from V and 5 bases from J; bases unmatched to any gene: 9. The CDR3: CASSLTMDRRNEKLFF. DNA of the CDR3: TGCGCCAGCAGCTTAACTATGGACAGGCGGAATGAAAAACTGTTTTTT.

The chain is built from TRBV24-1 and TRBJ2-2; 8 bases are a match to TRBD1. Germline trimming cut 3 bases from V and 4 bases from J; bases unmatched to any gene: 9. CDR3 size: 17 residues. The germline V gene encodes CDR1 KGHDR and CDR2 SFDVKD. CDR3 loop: CATSDRSWTGRTGELFF. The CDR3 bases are TGTGCCACCAGTGATCGATCCTGGACAGGGCGCACCGGGGAGCTGTTTTTT.

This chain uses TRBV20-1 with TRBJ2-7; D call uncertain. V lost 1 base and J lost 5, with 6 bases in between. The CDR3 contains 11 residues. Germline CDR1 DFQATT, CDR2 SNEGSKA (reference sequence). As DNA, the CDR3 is TGCAGTGCTAGAGCCCAGGACGAGCAGTACTTC. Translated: CSARAQDEQYF.

The CDR3 region has the DNA TGTGCCAGCAGTGACTCCTATAATTCACCCCTCCACTTT. Encoded protein: CASSDSYNSPLHF. The chain joins TRBV2 to TRBJ1-6; unclear D gene. This CDR3 region has 13 residues. V lost 3 bases to trimming and J lost 0 bases, with 0 bases between them. Per germline, CDR1 SNHLY and CDR2 FYNNEI.

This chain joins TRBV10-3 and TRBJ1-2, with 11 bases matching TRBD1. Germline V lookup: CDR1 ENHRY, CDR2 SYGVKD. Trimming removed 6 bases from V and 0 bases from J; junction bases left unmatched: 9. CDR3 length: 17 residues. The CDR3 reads CAISPGTGGKANYGYTF. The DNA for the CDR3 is TGTGCCATCAGCCCCGGGACAGGGGGTAAAGCTAACTATGGCTACACCTTC.

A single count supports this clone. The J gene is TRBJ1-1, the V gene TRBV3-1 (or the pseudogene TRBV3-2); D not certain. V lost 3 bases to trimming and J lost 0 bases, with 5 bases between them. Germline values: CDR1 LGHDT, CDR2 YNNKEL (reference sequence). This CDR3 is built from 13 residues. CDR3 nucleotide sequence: TGTGCCAGCAGCCAGGGAATGAACACTGAAGCTTTCTTT. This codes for CASSQGMNTEAFF.

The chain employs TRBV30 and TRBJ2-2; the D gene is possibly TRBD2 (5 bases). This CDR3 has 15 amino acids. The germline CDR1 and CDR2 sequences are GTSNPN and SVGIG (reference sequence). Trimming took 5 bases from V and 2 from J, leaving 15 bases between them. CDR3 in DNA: TGTGCCTGGCGATTCGCGGGCTCCAACACCGGGGAGCTGTTTTTT. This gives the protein CAWRFAGSNTGELFF.

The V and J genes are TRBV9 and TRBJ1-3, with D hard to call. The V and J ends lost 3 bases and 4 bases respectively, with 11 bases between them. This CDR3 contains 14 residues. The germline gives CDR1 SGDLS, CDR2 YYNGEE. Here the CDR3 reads CASSAETWGNTIYF. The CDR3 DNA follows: TGTGCCAGCAGCGCCGAGACATGGGGAAACACCATATATTTT.

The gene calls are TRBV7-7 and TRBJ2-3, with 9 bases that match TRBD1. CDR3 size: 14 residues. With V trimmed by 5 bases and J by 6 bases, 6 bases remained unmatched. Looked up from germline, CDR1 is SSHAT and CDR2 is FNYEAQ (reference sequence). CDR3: CASSLTGGGDTQYF. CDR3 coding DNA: TGTGCCAGCAGCCTAACAGGGGGCGGCGATACGCAGTATTTT. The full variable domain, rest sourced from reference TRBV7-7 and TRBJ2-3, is GAGVSQSPRYKVTKRGQDVTLRCDPISSHATLYWYQQALGQGPEFLTYFNYEAQPDKSGLPSDRFSAERPEGSISTLTIQRTEQRDSAMYRCASSLTGGGDTQYFGPGTRLTVL.